Below, 11 T cell receptor beta chains from the same sample are listed, as sequenced in a study of cytomegalovirus exposure and HLA in healthy donors. The PCR was carried out with 60 Vbeta primers and 13 Jbeta primers. Using immunoSEQ multiplex PCR, the repertoire was profiled, and TCRdb retains in-frame clones only, with some absent. The sample consists of about 180,000 clones, just over 75% of them appearing once. Input material: PBMCs. The source of these receptors is a man younger than 35 in good health and CMV-seronegative.

This chain links TRBV9 with TRBJ2-3; TRBD2 matches 7 bases. This CDR3 contains 16 residues. In germline, CDR1 is SGDLS, CDR2 YYNGEE. After removal of 2 bases from V and 2 bases from J, the junction contained 8 bases not matched to a gene. The CDR3 sequence: CASSVSSGFSTDTQYF. In DNA, the CDR3 is TGTGCCAGCAGCGTCTCTAGCGGATTTTCCACAGATACGCAGTATTTT.

The chain has TRBV18 and TRBJ1-2; 8 bases agree with TRBD1. The V and J ends lost 3 bases and 6 bases, in that order; junction bases with no gene match: 9. Germline CDR1 is KGHSH and CDR2 is LQKENI. The CDR3 contains 15 residues. CDR3 DNA sequence: TGTGCCAGCTCACCCGGGGGGACAGGAGTCGATGGCTACACCTTC. Protein sequence: CASSPGGTGVDGYTF.

The chain links TRBV5-1 to TRBJ2-7; the match to TRBD2 covers 9 bases. The germline CDR1 and CDR2 sequences are SGHRS and YFSETQ. With 4 bases clipped from V and 7 bases from J, the junction kept 9 bases outside the gene matches. The CDR3 length is 14 residues. The CDR3 coding sequence is TGCGCCAGCAGCCTAAGCGGGAGGACGCGGGAGCAGTACTTC. It is translated as CASSLSGRTREQYF.

The CDR3 loop is CATSRYYISGLSGEKLFF. DNA of the CDR3: TGTGCCACCAGCAGATACTACATCTCGGGACTCTCTGGTGAAAAACTGTTTTTT. The rearrangement links TRBV15 to TRBJ1-4; tentatively, D is TRBD1 (5 bases). This CDR3 comprises 18 residues. The germline CDR1 and CDR2 sequences are LNHNV and YYDKDF (reference sequence). The V and J ends lost 2 bases and 7 bases respectively, with 23 bases between them.

J is TRBJ1-4 and V is TRBV4-3; 9 bases line up with TRBD1. Germline V gene lookup returns CDR1 LGHNA and CDR2 YSLEER. The trim removed 4 bases at V and 7 bases at J, leaving 7 bases unmatched. The CDR3 length is 15 residues. This CDR3 reads CASSLSGTGFEKLFF. The CDR3 nucleotides are TGCGCCAGCAGCCTCTCAGGGACAGGGTTTGAAAAACTGTTTTTT.

This chain connects TRBV7-9 to TRBJ1-2, with 7 bases matching TRBD1. This CDR3 is 15 amino acids long. V lost 4 bases and J lost 2; bases outside the gene matches: 7. The germline V gene encodes CDR1 SEHNR and CDR2 FQNEAQ (reference sequence). CDR3 DNA: TGTGCCAGCAGCTACCCGACAGGGACCAACTATGGCTACACCTTC. Translation gives CASSYPTGTNYGYTF.

The CDR3 reads CASSREQGTGNTIYF. CDR3 nucleotide sequence: TGTGCCAGCAGTCGAGAACAGGGCACTGGAAACACCATATATTTT. V gene TRBV9 combines with J gene TRBJ1-3; a possible D gene is TRBD1 (6 bases). Germline-derived CDR1 and CDR2 are SGDLS and YYNGEE. The CDR3 runs 15 residues. The V end was cut by 5 bases, the J end by 2 bases, with 14 bases between.

The J gene is TRBJ2-7, the V gene TRBV19; no reliable D call. Germline CDR1 and CDR2: LNHDA and SQIVND (reference sequence). This CDR3 is 15 amino acids long. Trimming stripped 4 bases from V and 0 bases from J, with 13 bases between. The CDR3 here is CASSTRRQASYEQYF. The CDR3 DNA is TGTGCCAGTAGTACCAGGCGCCAGGCCTCCTACGAGCAGTACTTC.

This chain uses TRBV5-5 with TRBJ1-2; tentative D call: TRBD1 (5 bases). Trimming left V 2 bases short and J 8 bases short, with 13 bases between. Germline values: CDR1 SGHKS, CDR2 YYEKEE (reference sequence). CDR3 length: 13 amino acids. The CDR3 DNA follows: TGTGCCAGCAGCTTCAGGGTACCCATCGGCTACACCTTC. Translated: CASSFRVPIGYTF.

The chain combines TRBV6-5 with TRBJ2-6; no firm D call. V lost 6 bases and J 1 base, leaving 7 bases between the germline ends. Germline CDR1 is MNHEY and CDR2 is SVGAGI. This CDR3 spans 14 amino acids. In DNA, the CDR3 is TGTGCCAGCAGACAGTCATCTGGGGCCAACGTCCTGACTTTC. Amino acids: CASRQSSGANVLTF.

The chain employs TRBV6-6 and TRBJ1-2; the match to TRBD1 covers 9 bases. This CDR3 is 14 amino acids long. V was pared by 5 bases and J by 7 bases, with 8 bases of the junction left unmatched. Per the germline V gene, CDR1 is MNHNY and CDR2 is SVGAGI (reference sequence). The CDR3 DNA follows: TGTGCCAGCAGTGGCCCGGGACAGGGTGTTGGCTACACCTTC. This codes for CASSGPGQGVGYTF.